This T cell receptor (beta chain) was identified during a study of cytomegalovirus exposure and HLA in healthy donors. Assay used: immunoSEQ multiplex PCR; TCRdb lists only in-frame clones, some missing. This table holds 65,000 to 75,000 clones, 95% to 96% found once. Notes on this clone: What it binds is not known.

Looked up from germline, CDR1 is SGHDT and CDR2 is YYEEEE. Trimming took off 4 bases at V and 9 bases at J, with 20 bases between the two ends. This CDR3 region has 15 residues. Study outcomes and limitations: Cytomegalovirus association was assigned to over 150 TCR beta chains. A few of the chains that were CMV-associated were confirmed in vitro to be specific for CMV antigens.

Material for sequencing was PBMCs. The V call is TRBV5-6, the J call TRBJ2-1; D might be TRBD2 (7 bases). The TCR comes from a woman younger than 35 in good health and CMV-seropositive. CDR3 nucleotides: TGTGCCAGCAGCCAGCGGTGGGGGGGGCACGGTGAGCAGTTCTTC. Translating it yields CASSQRWGGHGEQFF.